A selection of T cell receptor beta chains follows, all from one sample in a study of cytomegalovirus exposure and HLA in healthy donors. This table comes from immunoSEQ multiplex PCR, and its TCRdb copy is limited to in-frame clones, with some not included. Of approximately 53,000 clones listed, about 90% are singletons. The sample consisted of PBMCs. Source of these receptors: a man aged 18 to 30 in good health and CMV-seronegative. Both conserved end residues are part of each CDR3. Only part of the rows carry a size: once, few, many, or a class if the clone is expanded.

size	V	J	CDR3
NA	TRBV5-5	TRBJ2-7	CASSFGRGWLSYEQYF
NA	TRBV11-2	TRBJ1-1	CASSPRQEMNTEAFF
NA	TRBV11-3	TRBJ2-1	CASSPRIGAGGEQFF
NA	TRBV11-2	TRBJ2-1	CASSLAVSGRVAQFF
NA	TRBV18	TRBJ2-3	CASSPSGLKLTDTQYF
NA	TRBV19	TRBJ1-5	CASSNRRRQNQPQHF
NA	TRBV28	TRBJ2-7	CASSPDGGVVYEQYF
NA	TRBV15	TRBJ2-3	CATSRGKRGYTDTQYF
NA	TRBV5-6	TRBJ2-7	CASSSRRAGPTYEQYF
NA	TRBV28	TRBJ2-7	CASRLSGQGAYEQYF
NA	TRBV5-6	TRBJ2-7	CASSLASTSGRYVQYF
NA	TRBV5-6	TRBJ2-7	CASSLVGQGLHEQYF
NA	TRBV19	TRBJ2-5	CASSWPGRWETQYF
NA	TRBV5-4	TRBJ2-5	CASSPGGTSGRGETQYF
few	TRBV7-3	TRBJ1-4	CASSLSGASNEKLFF
once	TRBV11-3	TRBJ2-5	CASSPSWRAETQYF
NA	TRBV5-1	TRBJ1-1	CASSLAGNTEAFF
NA	TRBV7-8	TRBJ2-3	CASSLGQGADTQYF
NA	TRBV15	TRBJ1-4	CATSRGSGLNEKLFF
NA	TRBV28	TRBJ1-5	CASSLVQGGNQPQHF
NA	TRBV9	TRBJ1-1	CASTERGGNTEAFF
NA	TRBV28	TRBJ2-3	CASSLGQGVSQYF
NA	TRBV4-3	TRBJ2-3	CASSRTTSGYSTDTQYF
NA	TRBV27	TRBJ1-1	CASSPKRAANTEAFF
NA	TRBV4-1	TRBJ1-3	CASSQVVATRESGNTIYF
NA	TRBV6-1	TRBJ2-1	CASSESLEPGGEQFF
NA	TRBV6-5	TRBJ2-7	CASSYWTSGRYEQYF
NA	TRBV19	TRBJ2-1	CASRDRGSKYEQFF
NA	TRBV7-2	TRBJ2-5	CASSSRQGVSLSEQETQYF
NA	TRBV4-2	TRBJ2-2	CASSQDQFSGLLNTGELFF
NA	TRBV29-1	TRBJ2-5	CSVGVGRGFGETQYF
NA	TRBV30	TRBJ1-2	CAWSRTGGANGYTF
NA	TRBV5-1	TRBJ2-3	CASSLTRDTDTQYF
NA	TRBV11-2	TRBJ2-5	CASSRRTSAQETQYF
NA	TRBV19	TRBJ2-7	CASSIVAGTYEQYF